This T cell receptor beta chain emerged from a study of T cells in Graves' hyperthyroidism and ophthalmopathy. Whole-study context: Any treatment followed the collection of peripheral blood at initial diagnosis.

The CDR3 is 15 residues long. Germline V gene lookup returns CDR1 GTSNPN and CDR2 SVGIG (reference sequence). V gave up 1 base and J gave up 4 bases, with 11 bases separating them. Study findings and constraints: A median around 6.4 months before onset, the model predicted ophthalmopathy.

Researchers barred patients who had uncontrolled infection, other autoimmune disease, pregnancy or lactation. Fresh peripheral blood, under 11 ml, yielded the PBMCs. RNA transcripts yielded amplified TCR beta CDR3 regions. Using the HTBI primer set, a first-round RT-PCR was run on the TCR CDR3. Each CDR3 protein is one row after TCRdb ran MiXCR on the multiplex PCR reads. The sample has approximately 600,000 distinct CDR3 sequences; around 20% are singletons. This clonotype was recorded many times. The antigen is unknown. The sequence came from a man between 25 and 39 years old with Graves' ophthalmopathy. The chain employs TRBV30 and TRBJ1-6; D unresolved. Sequencing used blood. Here the CDR3 DNA reads TGTGCCTGGAGTGGGGTTCTATCTTATAATTCACCCCTCCACTTT. It codes for CAWSGVLSYNSPLHF.